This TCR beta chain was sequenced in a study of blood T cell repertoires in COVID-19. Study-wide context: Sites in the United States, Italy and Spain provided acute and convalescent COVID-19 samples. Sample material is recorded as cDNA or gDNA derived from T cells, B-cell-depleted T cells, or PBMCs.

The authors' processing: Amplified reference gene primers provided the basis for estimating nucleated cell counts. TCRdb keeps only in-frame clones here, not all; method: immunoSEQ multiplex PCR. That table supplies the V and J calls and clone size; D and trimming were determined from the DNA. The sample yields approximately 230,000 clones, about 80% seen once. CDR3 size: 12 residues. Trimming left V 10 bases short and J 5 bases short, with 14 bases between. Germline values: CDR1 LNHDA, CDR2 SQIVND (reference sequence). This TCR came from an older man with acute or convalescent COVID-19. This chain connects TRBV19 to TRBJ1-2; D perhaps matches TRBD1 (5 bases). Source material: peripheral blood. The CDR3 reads CAIYRLNYGYTF. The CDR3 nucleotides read TGTGCCATTTACAGGCTGAATTATGGCTACACCTTC.